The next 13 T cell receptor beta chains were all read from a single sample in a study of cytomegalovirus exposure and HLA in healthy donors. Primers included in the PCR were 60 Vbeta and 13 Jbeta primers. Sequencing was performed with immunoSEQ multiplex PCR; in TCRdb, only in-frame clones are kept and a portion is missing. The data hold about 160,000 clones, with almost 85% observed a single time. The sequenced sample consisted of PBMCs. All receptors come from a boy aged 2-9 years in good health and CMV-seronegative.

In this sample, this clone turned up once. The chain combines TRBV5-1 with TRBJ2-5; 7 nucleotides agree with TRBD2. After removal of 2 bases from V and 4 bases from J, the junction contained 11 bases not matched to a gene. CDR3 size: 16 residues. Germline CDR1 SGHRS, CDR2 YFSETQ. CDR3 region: CASSFKAGLFGETQYF. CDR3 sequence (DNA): TGCGCCAGCAGCTTTAAAGCGGGATTGTTCGGAGAGACCCAGTACTTC.

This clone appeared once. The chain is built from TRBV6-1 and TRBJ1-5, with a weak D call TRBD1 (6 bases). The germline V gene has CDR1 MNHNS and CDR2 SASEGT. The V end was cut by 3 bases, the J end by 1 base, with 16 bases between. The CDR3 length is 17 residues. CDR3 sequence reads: CASSDYGGLRSNQPQHF. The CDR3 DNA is TGTGCCAGCAGTGATTACGGGGGGCTTAGAAGCAATCAGCCCCAGCATTTT.

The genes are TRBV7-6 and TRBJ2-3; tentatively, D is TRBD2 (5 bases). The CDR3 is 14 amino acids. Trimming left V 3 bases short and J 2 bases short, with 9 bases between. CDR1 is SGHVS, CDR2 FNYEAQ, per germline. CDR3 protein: CASSFSVLTDTQYF. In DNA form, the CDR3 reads TGTGCCAGCAGCTTTAGCGTACTCACAGATACGCAGTATTTT.

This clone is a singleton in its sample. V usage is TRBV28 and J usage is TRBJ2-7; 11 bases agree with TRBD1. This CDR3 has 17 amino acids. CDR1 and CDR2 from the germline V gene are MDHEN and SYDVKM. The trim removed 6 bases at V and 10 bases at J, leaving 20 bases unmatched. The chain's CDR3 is CASSRRTGGGAGGRQYF. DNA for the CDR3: TGTGCCAGCAGCCGCCGGACAGGGGGCGGGGCGGGAGGGCGACAGTACTTC.

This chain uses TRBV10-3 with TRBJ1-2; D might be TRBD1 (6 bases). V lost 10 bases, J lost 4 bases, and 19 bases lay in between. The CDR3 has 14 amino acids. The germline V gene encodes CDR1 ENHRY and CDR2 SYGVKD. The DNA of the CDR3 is TGTGCCACCCGGACAGCTTACCTTACCTATGGCTACACCTTC. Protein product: CATRTAYLTYGYTF.

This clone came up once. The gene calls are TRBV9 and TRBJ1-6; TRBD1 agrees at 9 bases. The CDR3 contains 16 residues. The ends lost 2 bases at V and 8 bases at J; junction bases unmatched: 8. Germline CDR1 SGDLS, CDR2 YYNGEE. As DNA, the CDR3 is TGTGCCAGCAGCGTGGAATCCGGGACAGGGTATTCACCCCTCCACTTT. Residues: CASSVESGTGYSPLHF.

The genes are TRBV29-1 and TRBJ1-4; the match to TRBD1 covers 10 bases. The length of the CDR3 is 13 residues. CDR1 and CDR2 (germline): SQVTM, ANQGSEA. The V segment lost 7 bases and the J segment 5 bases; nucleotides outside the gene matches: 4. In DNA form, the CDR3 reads TGCAGCGCCGACAGGGGGCAGAATGAAAAACTGTTTTTT. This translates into CSADRGQNEKLFF.

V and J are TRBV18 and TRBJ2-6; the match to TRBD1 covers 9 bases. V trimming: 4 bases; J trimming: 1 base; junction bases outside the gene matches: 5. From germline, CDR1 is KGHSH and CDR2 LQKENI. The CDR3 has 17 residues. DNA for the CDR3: TGTGCCAGCTCACGTTGGACAGGGGCATCTGGGGCCAACGTCCTGACTTTC. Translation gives CASSRWTGASGANVLTF.

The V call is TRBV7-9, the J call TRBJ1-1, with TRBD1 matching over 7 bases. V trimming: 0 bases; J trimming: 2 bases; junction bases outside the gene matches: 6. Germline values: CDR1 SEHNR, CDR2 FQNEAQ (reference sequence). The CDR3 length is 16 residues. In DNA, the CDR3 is TGTGCCAGCAGCTTAGCGCAGGGACAGATCAACACTGAAGCTTTCTTT. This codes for CASSLAQGQINTEAFF.

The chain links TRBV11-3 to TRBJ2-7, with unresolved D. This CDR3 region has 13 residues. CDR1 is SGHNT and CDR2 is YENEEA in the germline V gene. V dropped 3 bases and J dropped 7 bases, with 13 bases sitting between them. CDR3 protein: CASSFNAYREQYF. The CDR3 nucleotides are TGTGCCAGCAGCTTCAACGCTTACCGGGAGCAGTACTTC.

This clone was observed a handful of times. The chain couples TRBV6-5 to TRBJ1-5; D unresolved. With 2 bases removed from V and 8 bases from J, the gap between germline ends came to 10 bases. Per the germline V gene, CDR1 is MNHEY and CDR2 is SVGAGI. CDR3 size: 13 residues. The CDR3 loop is CASSYVGREPQHF. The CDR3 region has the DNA TGTGCCAGCAGTTACGTCGGGAGGGAGCCCCAGCATTTT.

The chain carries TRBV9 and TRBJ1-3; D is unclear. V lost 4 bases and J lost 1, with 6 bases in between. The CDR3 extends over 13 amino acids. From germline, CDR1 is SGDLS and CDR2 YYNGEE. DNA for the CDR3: TGTGCCAGCAGCCCCCCGTCTGGAAACACCATATATTTT. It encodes CASSPPSGNTIYF. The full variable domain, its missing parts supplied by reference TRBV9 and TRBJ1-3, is DSGVTQTPKHLITATGQRVTLRCSPRSGDLSVYWYQQSLDQGLQFLIQYYNGEERAKGNILERFSAQQFPDLHSELNLSSLELGDSALYFCASSPPSGNTIYFGEGSWLTVV.

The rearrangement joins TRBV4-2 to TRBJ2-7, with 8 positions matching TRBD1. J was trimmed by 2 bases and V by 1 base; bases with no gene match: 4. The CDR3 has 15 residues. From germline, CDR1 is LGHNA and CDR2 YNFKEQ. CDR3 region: CASSQGGQAPYEQYF. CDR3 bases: TGTGCCAGCAGCCAAGGGGGACAGGCCCCCTACGAGCAGTACTTC.